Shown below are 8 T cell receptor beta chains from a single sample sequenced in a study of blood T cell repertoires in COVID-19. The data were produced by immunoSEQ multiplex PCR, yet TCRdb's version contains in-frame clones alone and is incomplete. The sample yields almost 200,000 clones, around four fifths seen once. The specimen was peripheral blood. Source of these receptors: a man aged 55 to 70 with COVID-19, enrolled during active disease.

The CDR3, as DNA: TGTGCCAGCTCACCGGACAGGCTCTACTCTGGAAACACCATATATTTT. Translated, it gives CASSPDRLYSGNTIYF. This chain connects TRBV18 to TRBJ1-3; 7 positions agree with TRBD1. V was pared by 3 bases and J by 0 bases, with 5 bases of the junction left unmatched. The CDR3 runs 16 residues. Germline assignment: CDR1 KGHSH and CDR2 LQKENI. Full variable domain (outside the CDR3, taken from reference TRBV18 and TRBJ1-3): NAGVMQNPRHLVRRRGQEARLRCSPMKGHSHVYWYRQLPEEGLKFMVYLQKENIIDESGMPKERFSAEFPKEGPSILRIQQVVRGDSAAYFCASSPDRLYSGNTIYFGEGSWLTVV.

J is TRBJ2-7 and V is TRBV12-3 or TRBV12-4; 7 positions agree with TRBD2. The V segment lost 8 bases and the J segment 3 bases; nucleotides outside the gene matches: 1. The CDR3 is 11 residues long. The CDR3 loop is CASGGGYEQYF. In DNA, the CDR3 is TGTGCCAGCGGGGGGGGCTACGAGCAGTACTTC.

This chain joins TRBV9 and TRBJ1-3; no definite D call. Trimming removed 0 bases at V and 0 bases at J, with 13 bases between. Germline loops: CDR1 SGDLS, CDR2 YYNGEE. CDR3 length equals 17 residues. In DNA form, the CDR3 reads TGTGCCAGCAGCGTAGGACACCAAGTACTCTCTGGAAACACCATATATTTT. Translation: CASSVGHQVLSGNTIYF. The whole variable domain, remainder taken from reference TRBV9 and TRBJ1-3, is DSGVTQTPKHLITATGQRVTLRCSPRSGDLSVYWYQQSLDQGLQFLIQYYNGEERAKGNILERFSAQQFPDLHSELNLSSLELGDSALYFCASSVGHQVLSGNTIYFGEGSWLTVV.

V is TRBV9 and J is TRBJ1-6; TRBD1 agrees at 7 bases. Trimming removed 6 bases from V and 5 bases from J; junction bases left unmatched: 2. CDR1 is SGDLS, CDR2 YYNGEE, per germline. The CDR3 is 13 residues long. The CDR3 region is CASNGQDNSPLHF. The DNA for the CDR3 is TGTGCCAGCAACGGACAGGATAATTCACCCCTCCACTTT.

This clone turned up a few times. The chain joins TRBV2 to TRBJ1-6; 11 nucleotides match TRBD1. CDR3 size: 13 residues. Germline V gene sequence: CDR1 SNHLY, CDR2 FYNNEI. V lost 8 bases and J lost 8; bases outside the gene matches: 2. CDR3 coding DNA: TGTGCCAGCGCGGGACAGGGGGATTCACCCCTCCACTTT. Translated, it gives CASAGQGDSPLHF.

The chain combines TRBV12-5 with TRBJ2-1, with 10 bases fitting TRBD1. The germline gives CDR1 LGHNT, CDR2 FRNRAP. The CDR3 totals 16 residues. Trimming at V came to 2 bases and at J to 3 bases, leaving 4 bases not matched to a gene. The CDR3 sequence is CASGLRGTGVYNEQFF. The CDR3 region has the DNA TGTGCTAGTGGTTTGAGGGGGACAGGGGTCTACAATGAGCAGTTCTTC.

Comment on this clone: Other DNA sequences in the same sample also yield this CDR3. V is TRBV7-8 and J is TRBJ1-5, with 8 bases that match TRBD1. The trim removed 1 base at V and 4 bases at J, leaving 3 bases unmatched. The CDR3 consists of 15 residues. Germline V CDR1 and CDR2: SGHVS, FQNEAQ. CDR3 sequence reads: CASSLDRGRNQPQHF. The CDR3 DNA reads TGTGCCAGCAGCTTAGACAGGGGGAGGAATCAGCCCCAGCATTTT.

CDR3 coding DNA: TGTGCCAGCAGCCGCTCTAGCGGGGGGGGCACAGATACGCAGTATTTT. Translation gives CASSRSSGGGTDTQYF. The chain uses TRBV14 and TRBJ2-3; 12 positions agree with TRBD2. Germline lookup yields CDR1 SGHDN and CDR2 FVKESK. Germline trimming cut 4 bases from V and 1 base from J; bases unmatched to any gene: 3. CDR3 length: 16 residues. The whole variable domain, filled in from reference TRBV14 and TRBJ2-3, reads EAGVTQFPSHSVIEKGQTVTLRCDPISGHDNLYWYRRVMGKEIKFLLHFVKESKQDESGMPNNRFLAERTGGTYSTLKVQPAELEDSGVYFCASSRSSGGGTDTQYFGPGTRLTVL.